This T cell receptor (beta chain) was found in a study of sequential checkpoint blockade in melanoma. About the study: First-line arms were nivolumab then ipilimumab, or the reverse, randomized 1:1.

Germline V gene data show CDR1 as KGHSH and CDR2 as LQKENI. This CDR3 has 15 amino acids. Trimming took off 2 bases at V and 2 bases at J, with 12 bases between the two ends. Overall study findings and caveats: About 30 times likelier clinical benefit followed increased tumor T-cell fraction and clonality.

TCRdb keeps only in-frame clones here, not all; method: immunoSEQ multiplex PCR. The sample has more than 10,000 clones; 21% are singletons. About this clone itself: Its target is unknown.

Treatment of the sample: randomized to nivolumab then ipilimumab (arm A) or the reverse (arm B). DNA-damaging chemotherapy had not been given to any patient beforehand. The chain links TRBV18 to TRBJ2-5, with D tentatively TRBD2 (6 bases). The clonotype comes from a human donor with melanoma. The material was tumor tissue (inferred from file names), obtained from a patient given nivolumab and ipilimumab in sequence. The CDR3 coding sequence is TGTGCCAGCTCACCAGGGGGGAATCTTCAAGAGACCCAGTACTTC. It codes for CASSPGGNLQETQYF.